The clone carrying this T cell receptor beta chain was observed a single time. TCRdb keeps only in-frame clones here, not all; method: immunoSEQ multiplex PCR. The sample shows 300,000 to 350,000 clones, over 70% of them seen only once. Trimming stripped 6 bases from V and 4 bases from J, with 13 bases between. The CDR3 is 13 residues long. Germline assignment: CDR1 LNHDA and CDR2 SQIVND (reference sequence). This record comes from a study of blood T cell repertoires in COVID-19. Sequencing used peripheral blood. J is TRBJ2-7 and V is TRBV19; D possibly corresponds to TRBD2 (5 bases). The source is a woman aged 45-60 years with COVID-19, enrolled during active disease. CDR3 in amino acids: CASRAADRYEQYF. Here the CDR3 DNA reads TGTGCCAGTAGAGCGGCGGACCGGTACGAGCAGTACTTC.